The 4 T cell receptor beta chains reported below all come from one sample, sequenced in a study of identical twins. From the 5' RACE reads, TCRdb called clonotypes with MiXCR, one entry per CDR3 protein. The sample lists 1.5 million to 2 million distinct CDR3 sequences, about 31% occurring once. The sample consisted of cord blood. The receptors here all came from a newborn girl in good health.

The chain couples TRBV7-9 to TRBJ2-5; 11 bases align to TRBD2. Germline values: CDR1 SEHNR, CDR2 FQNEAQ (reference sequence). The CDR3 covers 16 residues. The V gene end was trimmed by 11 bases and the J gene end by 3 bases; junction bases not matched to a gene: 14. The CDR3 is CAVVLAGVIGKETQYF. The CDR3 DNA is TGTGCCGTAGTACTAGCGGGAGTTATTGGAAAAGAGACCCAGTACTTC.

This clonotype was seen only a few times. CDR3 in amino acids: CASSLAKKGNSYEQYF. CDR3 in DNA: TGTGCCAGCAGCTTGGCCAAGAAGGGGAACTCCTACGAGCAGTACTTC. V and J are TRBV5-6 and TRBJ2-7, with D maybe TRBD1 (5 bases). There are 16 residues in the CDR3. CDR1 and CDR2 from the germline V gene are SGHDT and YYEEEE. Trimming pared 0 bases from V and 0 bases from J, leaving 13 bases between.

This clonotype was found a few times. CDR3 coding DNA: TGTGCCAGCAGCCAACCTAGTGCGAGCTCCTACGAGCAGTACTTC. Encoded protein: CASSQPSASSYEQYF. The chain employs TRBV4-2 and TRBJ2-7; no clear D. The CDR3 is 15 residues long. Germline-derived CDR1 and CDR2 are LGHNA and YNFKEQ. V lost 2 bases, J lost 0 bases, and 11 bases lay in between.

CDR3: CASSSVGRVNTGELFF. As DNA, the CDR3 is TGTGCCAGCTCTTCCGTCGGGAGGGTGAACACCGGGGAGCTGTTTTTT. The chain has TRBV27 and TRBJ2-2; the match to TRBD2 covers 8 bases. Germline assignment: CDR1 MNHEY and CDR2 SMNVEV (reference sequence). The V and J ends lost 8 bases and 1 base, in that order; junction bases with no gene match: 9. The CDR3 runs 16 residues.